The clone carrying this T cell receptor (beta chain) was recorded only once. As yet, its antigen is unknown. Regarding time point: week 47, end of study. It was 300 ug of mutant IDH1 20-mer peptide that made up each vaccine dose, given with topical imiquimod. This table comes from immunoSEQ multiplex PCR, and its TCRdb copy is limited to in-frame clones, with some not included. This sample has tens of thousands of clones, with roughly four fifths found just once. These data belong to a study of a mutant IDH1 vaccine in newly diagnosed glioma. After removal of 0 bases from V and 3 bases from J, the junction contained 8 bases not matched to a gene. Germline values: CDR1 KGHSH, CDR2 LQKENI. CDR3 length equals 16 residues.

The sequences come from PBMCs, collected from a glioma patient whose treatment included an IDH1 peptide vaccine. The sequence was obtained from a woman between 45 and 60 years old with glioma. The chain combines TRBV18 with TRBJ2-7; 7 bases are shared with TRBD1. This CDR3 reads CASSPPRQGVGYEQYF. CDR3 in DNA: TGTGCCAGCTCACCACCCCGGCAGGGGGTAGGCTACGAGCAGTACTTC.